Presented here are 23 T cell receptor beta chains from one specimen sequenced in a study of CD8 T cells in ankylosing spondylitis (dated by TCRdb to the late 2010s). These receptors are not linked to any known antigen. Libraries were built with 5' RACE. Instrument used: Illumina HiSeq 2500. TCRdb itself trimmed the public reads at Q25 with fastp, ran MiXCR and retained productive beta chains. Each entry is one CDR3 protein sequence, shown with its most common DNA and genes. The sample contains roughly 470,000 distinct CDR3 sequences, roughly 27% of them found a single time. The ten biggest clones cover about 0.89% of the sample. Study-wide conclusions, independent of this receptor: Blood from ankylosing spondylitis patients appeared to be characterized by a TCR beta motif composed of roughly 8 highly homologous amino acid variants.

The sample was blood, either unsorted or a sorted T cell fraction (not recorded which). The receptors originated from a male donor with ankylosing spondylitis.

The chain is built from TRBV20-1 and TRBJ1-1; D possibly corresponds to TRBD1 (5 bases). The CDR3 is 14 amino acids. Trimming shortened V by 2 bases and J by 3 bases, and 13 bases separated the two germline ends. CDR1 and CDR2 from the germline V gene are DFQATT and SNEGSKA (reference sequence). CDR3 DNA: TGCAGTGCTAGAACCACGGGACCGGACACTGAAGCTTTCTTT. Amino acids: CSARTTGPDTEAFF.

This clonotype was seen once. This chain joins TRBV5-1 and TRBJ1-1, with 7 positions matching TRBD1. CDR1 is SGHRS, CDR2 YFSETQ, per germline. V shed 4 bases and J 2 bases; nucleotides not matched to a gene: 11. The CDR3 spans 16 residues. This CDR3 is CASSLKTGYPNTEAFF. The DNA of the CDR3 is TGCGCCAGCAGCCTAAAGACAGGGTACCCAAACACTGAAGCTTTCTTT.

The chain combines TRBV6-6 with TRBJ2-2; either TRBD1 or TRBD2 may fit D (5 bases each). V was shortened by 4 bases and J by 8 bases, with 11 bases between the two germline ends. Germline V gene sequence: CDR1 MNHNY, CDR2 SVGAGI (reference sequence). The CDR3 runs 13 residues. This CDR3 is CASSFVREGELFF. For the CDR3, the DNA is TGTGCCAGCAGTTTCGTCAGGGAGGGGGAGCTGTTTTTT.

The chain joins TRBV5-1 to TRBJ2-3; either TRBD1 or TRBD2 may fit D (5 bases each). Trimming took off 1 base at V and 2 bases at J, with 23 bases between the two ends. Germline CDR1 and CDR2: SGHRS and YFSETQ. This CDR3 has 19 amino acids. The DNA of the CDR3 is TGCGCCAGCAGCTTGTTTGGGACGGCGGACGAATATATCACAGATACGCAGTATTTT. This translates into CASSLFGTADEYITDTQYF.

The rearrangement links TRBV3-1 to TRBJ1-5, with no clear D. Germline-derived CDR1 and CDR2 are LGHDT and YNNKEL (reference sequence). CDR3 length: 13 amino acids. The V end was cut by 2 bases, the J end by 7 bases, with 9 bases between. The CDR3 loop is CASSQTPGQPQHF. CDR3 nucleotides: TGTGCCAGCAGCCAAACACCCGGACAGCCCCAGCATTTT.

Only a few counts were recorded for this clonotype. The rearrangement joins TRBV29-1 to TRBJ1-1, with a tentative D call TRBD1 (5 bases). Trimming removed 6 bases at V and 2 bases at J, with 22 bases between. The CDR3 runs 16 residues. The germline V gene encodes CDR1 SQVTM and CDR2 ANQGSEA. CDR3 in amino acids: CSVPSRGLGINTEAFF. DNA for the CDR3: TGCAGCGTCCCTTCCCGGGGCCTGGGGATCAACACTGAAGCTTTCTTT.

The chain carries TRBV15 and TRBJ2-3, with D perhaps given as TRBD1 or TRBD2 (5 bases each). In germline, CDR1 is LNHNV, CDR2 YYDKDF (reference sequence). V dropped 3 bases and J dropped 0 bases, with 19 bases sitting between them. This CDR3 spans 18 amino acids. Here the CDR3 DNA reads TGTGCCACCAGCAGTATCCCTTCCCCGGGGCCTAGCACAGATACGCAGTATTTT. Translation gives CATSSIPSPGPSTDTQYF.

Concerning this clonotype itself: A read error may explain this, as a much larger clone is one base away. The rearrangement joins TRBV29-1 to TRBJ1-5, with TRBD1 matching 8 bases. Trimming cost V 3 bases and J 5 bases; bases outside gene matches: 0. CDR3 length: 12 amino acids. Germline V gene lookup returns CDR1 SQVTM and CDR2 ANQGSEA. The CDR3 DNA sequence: TGCAGCGTTGAGGGACAGGATCAGCCCCAGCATTTT. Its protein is CSVEGQDQPQHF.

The CDR3 DNA is TGTGCCAGCAGTTTATTATTGGACTACACCTTC. Its translation is CASSLLLDYTF. The chain recombines TRBV12-3 or TRBV12-4 with TRBJ1-2; the D is unclear. The CDR3 sequence is 11 residues long. Trimming stripped 2 bases from V and 10 bases from J, with 8 bases between.

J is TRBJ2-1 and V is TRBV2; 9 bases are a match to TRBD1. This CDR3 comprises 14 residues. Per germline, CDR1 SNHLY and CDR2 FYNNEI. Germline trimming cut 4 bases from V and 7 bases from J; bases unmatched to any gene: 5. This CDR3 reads CASSVGTGRNEQFF. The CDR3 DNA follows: TGTGCCAGCAGTGTGGGGACAGGGCGAAATGAGCAGTTCTTC.

CDR3 coding DNA: TGTGCCAGCAGCCCTGAACGGACCCTCACCGGGGAGCTGTTTTTT. The encoded protein is CASSPERTLTGELFF. This sequence joins TRBV7-2 and TRBJ2-2, with D unresolved. The CDR3 runs to 15 residues. V shed 5 bases and J shed 4 bases, with 14 bases lying between them. The V gene's germline CDR1 is SGHTA and CDR2 FQGNSA.

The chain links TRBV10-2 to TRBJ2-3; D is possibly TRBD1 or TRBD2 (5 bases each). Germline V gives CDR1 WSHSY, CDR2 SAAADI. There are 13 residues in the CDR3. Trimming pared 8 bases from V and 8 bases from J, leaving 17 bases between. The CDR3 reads CASGSNEGFTQYF. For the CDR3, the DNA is TGCGCCAGCGGATCTAATGAGGGGTTTACGCAGTATTTT.

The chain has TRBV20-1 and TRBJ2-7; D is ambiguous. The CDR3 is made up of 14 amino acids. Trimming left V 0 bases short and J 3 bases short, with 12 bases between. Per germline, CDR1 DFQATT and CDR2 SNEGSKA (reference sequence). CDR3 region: CSARDSRGNYEQYF. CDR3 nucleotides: TGCAGTGCTAGAGATTCACGCGGAAACTACGAGCAGTACTTC.

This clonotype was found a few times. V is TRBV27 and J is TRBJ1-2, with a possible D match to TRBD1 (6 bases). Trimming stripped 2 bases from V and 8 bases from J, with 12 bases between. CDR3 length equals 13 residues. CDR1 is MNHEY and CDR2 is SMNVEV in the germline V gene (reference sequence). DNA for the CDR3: TGTGCCAGCAGTTTAGGGGGCCCCGGGGGCTACACCTTC. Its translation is CASSLGGPGGYTF.

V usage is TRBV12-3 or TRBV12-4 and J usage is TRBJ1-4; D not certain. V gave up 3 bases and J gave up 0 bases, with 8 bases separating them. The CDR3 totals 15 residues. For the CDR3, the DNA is TGTGCCAGCAGTTTTTTCGCAGCAACTAATGAAAAACTGTTTTTT. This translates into CASSFFAATNEKLFF.

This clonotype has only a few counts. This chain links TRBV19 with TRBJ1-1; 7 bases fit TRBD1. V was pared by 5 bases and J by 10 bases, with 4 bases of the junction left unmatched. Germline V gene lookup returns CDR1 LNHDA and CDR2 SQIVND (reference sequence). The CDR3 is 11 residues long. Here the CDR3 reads CASSHRDRAFF. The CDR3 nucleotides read TGTGCCAGTAGTCACCGGGACAGAGCTTTCTTT.

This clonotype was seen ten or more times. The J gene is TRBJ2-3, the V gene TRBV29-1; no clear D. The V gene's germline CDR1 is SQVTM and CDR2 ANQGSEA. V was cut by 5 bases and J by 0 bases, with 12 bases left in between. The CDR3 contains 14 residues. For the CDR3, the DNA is TGCAGCGTTATCGAGAAGACTAGCACAGATACGCAGTATTTT. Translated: CSVIEKTSTDTQYF.

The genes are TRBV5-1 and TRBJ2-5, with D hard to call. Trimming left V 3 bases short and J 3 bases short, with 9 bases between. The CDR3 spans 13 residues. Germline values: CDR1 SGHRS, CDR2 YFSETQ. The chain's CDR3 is CASSYGTEETQYF. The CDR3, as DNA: TGCGCCAGCAGCTACGGCACCGAAGAGACCCAGTACTTC.

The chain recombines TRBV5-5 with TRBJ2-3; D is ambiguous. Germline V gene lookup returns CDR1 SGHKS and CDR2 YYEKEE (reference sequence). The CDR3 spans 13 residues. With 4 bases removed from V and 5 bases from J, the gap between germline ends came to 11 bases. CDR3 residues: CASSVTSGDTQYF. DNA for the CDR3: TGTGCCAGCAGCGTGACCTCGGGAGATACGCAGTATTTT.

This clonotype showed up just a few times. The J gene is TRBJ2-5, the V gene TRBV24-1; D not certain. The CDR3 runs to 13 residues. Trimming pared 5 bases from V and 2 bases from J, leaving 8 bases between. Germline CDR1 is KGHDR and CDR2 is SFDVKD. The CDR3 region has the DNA TGTGCCACCAGTGGCGCGTGGCAAGAGACCCAGTACTTC. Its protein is CATSGAWQETQYF.

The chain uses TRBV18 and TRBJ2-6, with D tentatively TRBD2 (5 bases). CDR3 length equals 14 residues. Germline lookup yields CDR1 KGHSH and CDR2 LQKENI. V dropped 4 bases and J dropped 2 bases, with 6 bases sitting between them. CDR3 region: CASSQEAGANVLTF. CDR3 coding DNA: TGTGCCAGCTCACAGGAGGCTGGGGCCAACGTCCTGACTTTC. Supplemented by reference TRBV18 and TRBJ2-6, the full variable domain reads NAGVMQNPRHLVRRRGQEARLRCSPMKGHSHVYWYRQLPEEGLKFMVYLQKENIIDESGMPKERFSAEFPKEGPSILRIQQVVRGDSAAYFCASSQEAGANVLTFGAGSRLTVL.

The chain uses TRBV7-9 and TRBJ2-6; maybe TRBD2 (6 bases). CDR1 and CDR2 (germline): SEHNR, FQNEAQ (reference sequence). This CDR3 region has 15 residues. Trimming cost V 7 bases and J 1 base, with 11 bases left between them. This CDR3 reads CASIPAGSGANVLTF. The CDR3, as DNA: TGTGCCAGCATCCCCGCGGGGTCTGGGGCCAACGTCCTGACTTTC. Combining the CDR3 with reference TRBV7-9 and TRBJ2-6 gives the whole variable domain DTGVSQNPRHKITKRGQNVTFRCDPISEHNRLYWYRQTLGQGPEFLTYFQNEAQLEKSRLLSDRFSAERPKGSFSTLEIQRTEQGDSAMYLCASIPAGSGANVLTFGAGSRLTVL.

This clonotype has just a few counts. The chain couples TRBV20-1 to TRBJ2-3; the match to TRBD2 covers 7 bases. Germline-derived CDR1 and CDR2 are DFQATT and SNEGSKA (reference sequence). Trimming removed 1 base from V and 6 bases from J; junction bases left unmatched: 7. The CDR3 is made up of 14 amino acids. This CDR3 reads CSARAGGSFDTQYF. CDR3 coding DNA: TGCAGTGCTAGAGCGGGAGGCTCTTTTGATACGCAGTATTTT.